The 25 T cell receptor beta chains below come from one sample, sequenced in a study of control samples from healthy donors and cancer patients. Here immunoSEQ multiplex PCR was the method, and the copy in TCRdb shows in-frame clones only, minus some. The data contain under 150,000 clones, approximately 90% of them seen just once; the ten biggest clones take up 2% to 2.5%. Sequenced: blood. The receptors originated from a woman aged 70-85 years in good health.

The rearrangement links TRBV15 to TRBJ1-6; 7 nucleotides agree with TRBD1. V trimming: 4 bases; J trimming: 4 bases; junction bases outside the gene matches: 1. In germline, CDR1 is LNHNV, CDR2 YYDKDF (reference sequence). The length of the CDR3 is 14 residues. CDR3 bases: TGTGCCACCAGCAAACAGGGGTATAATTCACCCCTCCACTTT. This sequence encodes CATSKQGYNSPLHF.

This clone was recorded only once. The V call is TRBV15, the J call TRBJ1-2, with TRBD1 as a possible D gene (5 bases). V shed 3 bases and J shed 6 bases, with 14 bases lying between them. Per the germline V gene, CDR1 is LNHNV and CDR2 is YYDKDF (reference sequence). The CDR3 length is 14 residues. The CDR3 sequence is CATSSDTGLDGYTF. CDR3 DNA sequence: TGTGCCACCAGCAGCGACACGGGGCTTGATGGCTACACCTTC.

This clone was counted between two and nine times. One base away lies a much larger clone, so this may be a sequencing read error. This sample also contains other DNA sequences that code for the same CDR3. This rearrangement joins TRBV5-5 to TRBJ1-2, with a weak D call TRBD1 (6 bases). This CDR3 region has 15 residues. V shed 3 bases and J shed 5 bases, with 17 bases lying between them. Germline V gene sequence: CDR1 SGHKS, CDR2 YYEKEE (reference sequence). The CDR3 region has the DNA TGTGCCAGCAGCTGGGGGCCAGAGGGGGGTTATGGCTACACCTTC. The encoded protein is CASSWGPEGGYGYTF.

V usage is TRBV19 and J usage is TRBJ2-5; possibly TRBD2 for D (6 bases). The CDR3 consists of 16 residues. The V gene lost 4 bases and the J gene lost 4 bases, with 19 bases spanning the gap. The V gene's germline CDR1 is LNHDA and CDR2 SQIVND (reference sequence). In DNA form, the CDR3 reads TGTGCCAGTAGTAAGGACCTCGCGGGGTTGGGAGAGACCCAGTACTTC. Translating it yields CASSKDLAGLGETQYF.

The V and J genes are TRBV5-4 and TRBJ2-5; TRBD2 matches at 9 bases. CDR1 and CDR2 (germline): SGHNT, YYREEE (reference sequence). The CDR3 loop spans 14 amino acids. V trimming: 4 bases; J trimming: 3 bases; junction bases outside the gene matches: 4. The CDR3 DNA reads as TGTGCCAGCAGCATGCGGGGGGGAGAAGAGACCCAGTACTTC. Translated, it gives CASSMRGGEETQYF.

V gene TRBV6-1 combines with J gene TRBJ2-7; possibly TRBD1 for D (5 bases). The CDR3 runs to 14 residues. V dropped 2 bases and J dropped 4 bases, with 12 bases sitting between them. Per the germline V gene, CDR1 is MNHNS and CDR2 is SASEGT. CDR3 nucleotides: TGTGCCAGCAGTGAACAGGGTTTTGTTTACGAGCAGTACTTC. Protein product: CASSEQGFVYEQYF.

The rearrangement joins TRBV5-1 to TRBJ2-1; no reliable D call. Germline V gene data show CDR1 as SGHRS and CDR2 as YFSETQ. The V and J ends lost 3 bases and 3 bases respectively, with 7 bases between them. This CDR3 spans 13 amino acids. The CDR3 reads CASSYQSYNEQFF. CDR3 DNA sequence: TGCGCCAGCAGCTATCAGAGCTACAATGAGCAGTTCTTC.

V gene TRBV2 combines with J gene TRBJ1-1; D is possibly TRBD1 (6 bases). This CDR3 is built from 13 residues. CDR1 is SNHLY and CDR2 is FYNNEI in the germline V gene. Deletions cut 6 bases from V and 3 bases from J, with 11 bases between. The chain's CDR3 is CASSVKGDTEAFF. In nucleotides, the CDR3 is TGTGCCAGCAGCGTAAAGGGGGACACTGAAGCTTTCTTT.

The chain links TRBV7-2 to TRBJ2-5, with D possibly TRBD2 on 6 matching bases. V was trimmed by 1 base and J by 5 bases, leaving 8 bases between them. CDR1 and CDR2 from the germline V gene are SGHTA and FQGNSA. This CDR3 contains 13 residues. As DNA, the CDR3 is TGTGCCAGCAGCTTAGGACTAGTTGAGACCCAGTACTTC. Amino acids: CASSLGLVETQYF.

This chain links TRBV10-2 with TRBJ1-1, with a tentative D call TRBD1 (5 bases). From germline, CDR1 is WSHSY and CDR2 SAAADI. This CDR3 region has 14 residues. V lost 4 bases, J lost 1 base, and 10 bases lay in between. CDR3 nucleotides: TGCGCCAGCAGTGTGGGGACCGCGAACACTGAAGCTTTCTTT. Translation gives CASSVGTANTEAFF.

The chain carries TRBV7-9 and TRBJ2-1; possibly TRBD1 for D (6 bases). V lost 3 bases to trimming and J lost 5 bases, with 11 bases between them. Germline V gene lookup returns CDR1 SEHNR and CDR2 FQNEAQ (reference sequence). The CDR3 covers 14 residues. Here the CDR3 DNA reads TGTGCCAGCAGCTTGACACAGGGACACAATGAGCAGTTCTTC. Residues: CASSLTQGHNEQFF.

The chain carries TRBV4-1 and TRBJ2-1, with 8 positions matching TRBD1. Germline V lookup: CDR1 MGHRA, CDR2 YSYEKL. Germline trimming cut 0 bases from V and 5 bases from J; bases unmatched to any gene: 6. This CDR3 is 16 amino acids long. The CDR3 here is CASSQDLGRGHNEQFF. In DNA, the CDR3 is TGCGCCAGCAGCCAAGATCTCGGCAGGGGGCACAATGAGCAGTTCTTC.

The CDR3 is CASTINGGRNQPQHF. The CDR3 nucleotides are TGTGCCAGTACTATTAACGGGGGTCGCAATCAGCCCCAGCATTTT. The chain carries TRBV19 and TRBJ1-5, with D possibly being TRBD1 (5 bases). The CDR3 has 15 residues. CDR1 is LNHDA, CDR2 SQIVND, per germline (reference sequence). V dropped 7 bases and J dropped 2 bases, with 15 bases sitting between them.

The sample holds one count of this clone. CDR3: CASSRRATGHPNEKLFF. CDR3 bases: TGTGCCAGCAGCCGACGGGCTACGGGGCACCCTAATGAAAAACTGTTTTTT. The V call is TRBV5-4, the J call TRBJ1-4, with TRBD1 as a possible D gene (5 bases). V was clipped by 4 bases and J by 3 bases, with 19 bases between them. The CDR3 contains 17 residues. Germline assignment: CDR1 SGHNT and CDR2 YYREEE (reference sequence).

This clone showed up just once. CDR3 protein: CASSSAVRETQYF. The DNA for the CDR3 is TGCGCCAGCAGCTCGGCAGTGAGGGAGACCCAGTACTTC. The V gene is TRBV5-1, the J gene TRBJ2-5, with D unresolved. Trimming cost V 3 bases and J 5 bases, with 11 bases left between them. The CDR3 spans 13 residues. Germline V gives CDR1 SGHRS, CDR2 YFSETQ.

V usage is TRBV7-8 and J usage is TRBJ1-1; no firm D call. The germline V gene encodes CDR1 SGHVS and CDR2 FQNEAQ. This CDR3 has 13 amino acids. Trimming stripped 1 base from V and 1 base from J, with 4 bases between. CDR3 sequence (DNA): TGTGCCAGCAGCTTAGGTCGGAACACTGAAGCTTTCTTT. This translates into CASSLGRNTEAFF. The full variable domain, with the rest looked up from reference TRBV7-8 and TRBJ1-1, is GAGVSQSPRYKVAKRGQDVALRCDPISGHVSLFWYQQALGQGPEFLTYFQNEAQLDKSGLPSDRFFAERPEGSVSTLKIQRTQQEDSAVYLCASSLGRNTEAFFGQGTRLTVV.

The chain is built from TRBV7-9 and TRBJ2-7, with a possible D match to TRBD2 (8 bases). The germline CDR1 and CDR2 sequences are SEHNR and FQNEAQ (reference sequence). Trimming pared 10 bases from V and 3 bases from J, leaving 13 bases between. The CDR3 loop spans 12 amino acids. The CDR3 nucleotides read TGTGCCACGGGGGGGACAGACTACGAGCAGTACTTC. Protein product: CATGGTDYEQYF. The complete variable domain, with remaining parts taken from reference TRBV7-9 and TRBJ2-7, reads DTGVSQNPRHKITKRGQNVTFRCDPISEHNRLYWYRQTLGQGPEFLTYFQNEAQLEKSRLLSDRFSAERPKGSFSTLEIQRTEQGDSAMYLCATGGTDYEQYFGPGTRLTVT.

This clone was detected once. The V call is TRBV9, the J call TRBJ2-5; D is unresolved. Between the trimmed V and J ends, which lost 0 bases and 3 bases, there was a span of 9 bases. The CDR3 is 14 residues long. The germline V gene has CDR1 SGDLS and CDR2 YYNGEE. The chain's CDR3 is CASSVGAWKETQYF. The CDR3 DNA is TGTGCCAGCAGCGTAGGGGCTTGGAAAGAGACCCAGTACTTC.

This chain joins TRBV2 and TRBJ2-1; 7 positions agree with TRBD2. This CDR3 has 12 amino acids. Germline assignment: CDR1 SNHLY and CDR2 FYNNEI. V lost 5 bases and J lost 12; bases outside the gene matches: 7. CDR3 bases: TGTGCCAGCAGTACCATTGCGGGGGTGCAGTTCTTC. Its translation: CASSTIAGVQFF.

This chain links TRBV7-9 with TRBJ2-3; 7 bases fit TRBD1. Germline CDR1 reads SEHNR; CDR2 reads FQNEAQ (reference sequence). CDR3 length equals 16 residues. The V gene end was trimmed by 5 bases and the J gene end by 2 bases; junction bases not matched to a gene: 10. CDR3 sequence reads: CASSLGQMRTTDTQYF. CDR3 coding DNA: TGTGCCAGCAGCCTGGGACAGATGCGTACCACAGATACGCAGTATTTT.

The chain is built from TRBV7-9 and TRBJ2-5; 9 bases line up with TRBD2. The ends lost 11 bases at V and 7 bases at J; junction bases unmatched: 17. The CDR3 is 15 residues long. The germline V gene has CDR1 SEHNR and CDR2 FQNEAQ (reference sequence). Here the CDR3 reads CAGGVAGETAGTQYF. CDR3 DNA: TGTGCCGGCGGGGTAGCGGGGGAAACGGCGGGGACCCAGTACTTC.

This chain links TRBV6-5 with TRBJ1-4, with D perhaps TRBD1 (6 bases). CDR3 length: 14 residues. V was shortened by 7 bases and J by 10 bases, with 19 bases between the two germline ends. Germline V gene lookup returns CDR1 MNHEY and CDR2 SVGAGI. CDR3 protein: CASIQGPAQGKLFF. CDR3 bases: TGTGCCAGCATCCAGGGACCCGCACAGGGAAAACTGTTTTTT.

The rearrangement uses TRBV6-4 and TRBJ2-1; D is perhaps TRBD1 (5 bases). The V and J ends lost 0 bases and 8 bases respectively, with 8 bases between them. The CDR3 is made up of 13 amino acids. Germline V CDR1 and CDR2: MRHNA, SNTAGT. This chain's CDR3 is CASSDSGVDEQFF. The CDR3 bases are TGTGCCAGCAGTGACTCAGGGGTCGATGAGCAGTTCTTC.

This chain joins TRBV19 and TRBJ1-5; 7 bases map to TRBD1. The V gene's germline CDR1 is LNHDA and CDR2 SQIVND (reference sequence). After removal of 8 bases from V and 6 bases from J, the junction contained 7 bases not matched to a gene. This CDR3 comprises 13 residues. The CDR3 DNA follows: TGTGCCAGTGGCGACAGGGTCGGTCAGCCCCAGCATTTT. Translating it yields CASGDRVGQPQHF.

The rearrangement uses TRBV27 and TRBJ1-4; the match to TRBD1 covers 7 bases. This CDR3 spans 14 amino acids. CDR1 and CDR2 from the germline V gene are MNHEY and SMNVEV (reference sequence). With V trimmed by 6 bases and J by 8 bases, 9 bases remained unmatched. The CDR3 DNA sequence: TGTGCCAGCAGGGCGACAGGGCGGGGAGAAAAACTGTTTTTT. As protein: CASRATGRGEKLFF.